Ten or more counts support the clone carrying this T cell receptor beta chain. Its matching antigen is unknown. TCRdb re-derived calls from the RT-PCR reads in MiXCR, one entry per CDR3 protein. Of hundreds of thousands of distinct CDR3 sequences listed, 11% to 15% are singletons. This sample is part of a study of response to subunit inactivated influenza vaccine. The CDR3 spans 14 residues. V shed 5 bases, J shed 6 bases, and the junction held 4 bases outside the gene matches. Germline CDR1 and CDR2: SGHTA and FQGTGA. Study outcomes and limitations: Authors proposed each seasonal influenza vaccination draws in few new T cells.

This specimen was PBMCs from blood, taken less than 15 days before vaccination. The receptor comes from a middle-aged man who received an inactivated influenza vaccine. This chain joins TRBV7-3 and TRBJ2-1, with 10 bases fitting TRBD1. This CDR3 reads CASSPGQGVNEQFF. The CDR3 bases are TGTGCCAGCAGCCCCGGACAGGGGGTCAATGAGCAGTTCTTC.